Below are 27 T cell receptor beta chains sequenced from a single sample in a study of shared clonotypes between healthy human individuals. The table came from immunoSEQ multiplex PCR; TCRdb's copy has only in-frame clones and leaves some out. The sample lists 520,000 or so clones, about four fifths occurring once. Specimen: PBMCs. The receptor source for this set is a woman aged 40 to 50 in good health. Some clones in this sample may be carry-over from other donors' samples.

The chain combines TRBV10-1 with TRBJ2-5, with D possibly being TRBD1 or TRBD2 (7 bases each). Trimming left V 5 bases short and J 5 bases short, with 18 bases between. The CDR3 loop spans 15 amino acids. The V gene's germline CDR1 is WNHNN and CDR2 SYGVQD (reference sequence). CDR3 region: CASSHPGRGRETQYF. CDR3 DNA: TGCGCCAGCAGTCATCCGGGGAGGGGGCGTGAGACCCAGTACTTC.

The chain uses TRBV15 and TRBJ1-1; D is unresolved. The V end lost 1 base, the J end lost 5 bases, and 20 bases lay between the germline ends. The CDR3 contains 17 residues. Germline lookup yields CDR1 LNHNV and CDR2 YYDKDF (reference sequence). The CDR3 loop reads CATSRAVGVGPRTEAFF. In DNA form, the CDR3 reads TGTGCCACCAGCAGAGCGGTGGGCGTGGGCCCTAGGACTGAAGCTTTCTTT.

This sequence joins TRBV27 and TRBJ1-1; D not certain. CDR1 MNHEY and CDR2 SMNVEV come from the germline V gene (reference sequence). Trimming removed 1 base from V and 0 bases from J, with 3 bases in between. The CDR3 runs to 13 residues. The CDR3 reads CASSLFLNTEAFF. The CDR3 region has the DNA TGTGCCAGCAGTTTATTTTTGAACACTGAAGCTTTCTTT.

This clone has just one count. This chain links TRBV28 with TRBJ2-5, with no clear D. Germline CDR1 reads MDHEN; CDR2 reads SYDVKM. Trimming took off 3 bases at V and 4 bases at J, with 9 bases between the two ends. CDR3 size: 13 residues. The CDR3 loop reads CASSLSLGETQYF. The CDR3 nucleotides are TGTGCCAGCAGTTTGAGTTTAGGAGAGACCCAGTACTTC.

This chain links TRBV5-1 with TRBJ2-3; 7 bases are a match to TRBD1. CDR1 and CDR2 from the germline V gene are SGHRS and YFSETQ. Trimming at V came to 0 bases and at J to 2 bases, leaving 3 bases not matched to a gene. This CDR3 has 15 amino acids. CDR3 sequence reads: CASSLEGQITDTQYF. CDR3 coding DNA: TGCGCCAGCAGCTTGGAGGGACAGATCACAGATACGCAGTATTTT.

This clone was recorded a few times. The J gene is TRBJ1-2, the V gene TRBV15; 7 bases line up with TRBD1. The CDR3 contains 13 residues. Per germline, CDR1 LNHNV and CDR2 YYDKDF (reference sequence). Losses at the gene ends were 6 bases for V and 3 bases for J; bases not matched to a gene: 4. CDR3 DNA: TGTGCCACCAGTAGGGACAGCTACTATGGCTACACCTTC. It is translated as CATSRDSYYGYTF. Full variable domain (remainder filled in from reference TRBV15 and TRBJ1-2): DAMVIQNPRYQVTQFGKPVTLSCSQTLNHNVMYWYQQKSSQAPKLLFHYYDKDFNNEADTPDNFQSRRPNTSFCFLDIRSPGLGDTAMYLCATSRDSYYGYTFGSGTRLTVV.

This clone showed up just a few times. The chain uses TRBV18 and TRBJ2-5; 10 nucleotides align to TRBD1. The better agreement between TRBJ2-7 and the DNA end casts doubt on the J call. This CDR3 has 15 residues. Germline assignment: CDR1 KGHSH and CDR2 LQKENI. The CDR3 loop is CASSPTRTGGTEQYF. In DNA form, the CDR3 reads TGTGCCAGCTCACCCACCAGGACAGGGGGGACCGAGCAGTACTTC.

The rearrangement links TRBV7-9 to TRBJ2-1; D gene uncertain. V lost 5 bases to trimming and J lost 3 bases, with 14 bases between them. This CDR3 has 15 residues. Germline values: CDR1 SEHNR, CDR2 FQNEAQ (reference sequence). The CDR3 DNA follows: TGTGCCAGCAGCCCAAGACCGCCCAACTACAATGAGCAGTTCTTC. It translates to CASSPRPPNYNEQFF.

V usage is TRBV7-2 and J usage is TRBJ2-7; D remains ambiguous. This CDR3 region has 15 residues. V dropped 1 base and J dropped 4 bases, with 14 bases sitting between them. The germline V gene has CDR1 SGHTA and CDR2 FQGNSA. The CDR3 protein is CASSLGPTGSYEQYF. The CDR3, as DNA: TGTGCCAGCAGCTTAGGGCCTACCGGCTCTTACGAGCAGTACTTC.

This CDR3 reads CASSLSRTGRSEAFF. In nucleotides, the CDR3 is TGTGCCAGCAGCTTATCCCGGACAGGGAGGTCTGAAGCTTTCTTT. V gene TRBV7-9 combines with J gene TRBJ1-1; 8 positions match TRBD1. The CDR3 totals 15 residues. The J segment lost 6 bases and the V segment lost 2 bases, leaving 8 bases of the junction unmatched. CDR1 SEHNR and CDR2 FQNEAQ come from the germline V gene (reference sequence).

The CDR3 nucleotides read TGTGCCAGCCAGGATGTCGGGGGGACCACTGAAGCTTTCTTT. This gives the protein CASQDVGGTTEAFF. V gene TRBV6-1 combines with J gene TRBJ1-1, with TRBD1 as a possible D gene (5 bases). Trimming stripped 8 bases from V and 4 bases from J, with 17 bases between. This CDR3 has 14 amino acids. The germline V gene has CDR1 MNHNS and CDR2 SASEGT.

The chain uses TRBV6-5 and TRBJ2-3, with D perhaps TRBD1 (6 bases). Trimming pared 6 bases from V and 4 bases from J, leaving 11 bases between. The CDR3 runs 13 residues. The germline gives CDR1 MNHEY, CDR2 SVGAGI. CDR3 in amino acids: CASRKQGADTQYF. CDR3 sequence (DNA): TGTGCCAGCAGAAAACAGGGAGCAGATACGCAGTATTTT.

CDR3 sequence: CASSESGIAYEQYF. Written as DNA, the CDR3 is TGTGCCAGCAGTGAATCAGGGATTGCCTACGAGCAGTACTTC. The chain has TRBV6-1 and TRBJ2-7; TRBD1 might be the D (5 bases). Trimming took 2 bases from V and 2 from J, leaving 10 bases between them. The CDR3 sequence is 14 residues long. Germline assignment: CDR1 MNHNS and CDR2 SASEGT.

CDR3 nucleotide sequence: TGTGCCAGTACCCGGGAAGGGGCAAACCTGAACACTGAAGCTTTCTTT. Protein: CASTREGANLNTEAFF. The chain has TRBV19 and TRBJ1-1, with D perhaps TRBD1 (5 bases). CDR3 length: 16 residues. Germline CDR1 reads LNHDA; CDR2 reads SQIVND (reference sequence). V gave up 7 bases and J gave up 0 bases, with 18 bases separating them.

The CDR3 DNA is TGCGCCAGCAGCTTGGGCCCCCTCGGAGGGCACAATGAGCAGTTCTTC. It is translated as CASSLGPLGGHNEQFF. The chain carries TRBV5-1 and TRBJ2-1, with D possibly TRBD2 on 6 matching bases. The V end lost 0 bases, the J end lost 5 bases, and 15 bases lay between the germline ends. Germline lookup yields CDR1 SGHRS and CDR2 YFSETQ. This CDR3 spans 16 amino acids.

J is TRBJ2-7 and V is TRBV5-1; D might be TRBD2 (6 bases). The CDR3 is 13 residues long. V was pared by 4 bases and J by 6 bases, with 14 bases between. Germline V gives CDR1 SGHRS, CDR2 YFSETQ. Written as DNA, the CDR3 is TGCGCCAGCAGCAGCGGGTCACGGGGCGAGCAGTACTTC. It translates to CASSSGSRGEQYF.

The V gene is TRBV6-5, the J gene TRBJ1-2; D unclear. V lost 1 base, J lost 4 bases, and 10 bases lay in between. This CDR3 region has 14 residues. Germline-derived CDR1 and CDR2 are MNHEY and SVGAGI. As DNA, the CDR3 is TGTGCCAGCAGTTACTTCCCTCGGGGCTATGGCTACACCTTC. Translating gives CASSYFPRGYGYTF.

The chain carries TRBV2 and TRBJ2-7; the D gene is possibly TRBD2 (6 bases). Looked up from germline, CDR1 is SNHLY and CDR2 is FYNNEI. The CDR3 is made up of 16 amino acids. V lost 7 bases and J 2 bases, leaving 21 bases between the germline ends. CDR3 sequence reads: CASIRIQRALPYEQYF. CDR3 DNA sequence: TGTGCCAGCATCAGAATTCAGCGGGCTTTGCCCTACGAGCAGTACTTC.

The V gene is TRBV5-6, the J gene TRBJ2-7, with D perhaps TRBD1 (6 bases). The CDR3 is 15 residues long. Germline V gene sequence: CDR1 SGHDT, CDR2 YYEEEE. Trimming left V 4 bases short and J 2 bases short, with 16 bases between. The CDR3 nucleotides read TGTGCCAGCAGCCAGGACCCAGGGGCGGCCTACGAGCAGTACTTC. Translated, it gives CASSQDPGAAYEQYF.

The rearrangement joins TRBV4-2 to TRBJ2-7; 14 bases are shared with TRBD2. The CDR3 runs to 18 residues. CDR1 is LGHNA and CDR2 is YNFKEQ in the germline V gene. V was clipped by 3 bases and J by 3 bases; unmatched bases: 10. CDR3 residues: CASSQQGLAGVPSYEQYF. CDR3 DNA sequence: TGTGCCAGCAGCCAGCAGGGACTAGCGGGAGTCCCTAGCTACGAGCAGTACTTC.

The chain has TRBV4-1 and TRBJ2-3, with 13 bases lining up with TRBD2. The CDR3 runs to 19 residues. From germline, CDR1 is MGHRA and CDR2 YSYEKL. The V segment lost 0 bases and the J segment 4 bases; nucleotides outside the gene matches: 10. CDR3 in DNA: TGCGCCAGCAGCCAAGAGGGACTAGCGGGATCCCTCGGGGCAGATACGCAGTATTTT. Translated: CASSQEGLAGSLGADTQYF.

This chain joins TRBV2 and TRBJ2-3, with TRBD1 as a possible D gene (5 bases). V dropped 1 base and J dropped 1 base, with 9 bases sitting between them. The germline CDR1 and CDR2 sequences are SNHLY and FYNNEI. This CDR3 spans 15 amino acids. CDR3 bases: TGTGCCAGCAGTGAAGGACAGCAAGGCACAGATACGCAGTATTTT. It translates to CASSEGQQGTDTQYF.

J is TRBJ2-3 and V is TRBV29-1; either TRBD1 or TRBD2 may fit D (5 bases each). Between the trimmed V and J ends, which lost 7 bases and 6 bases, there was a span of 14 bases. The CDR3 has 12 residues. Germline V gene lookup returns CDR1 SQVTM and CDR2 ANQGSEA. The CDR3 spells CSEGVAQDTQYF. The CDR3 DNA sequence: TGCAGCGAAGGGGTAGCGCAGGATACGCAGTATTTT.

The table lists this clone with a count of one. V and J are TRBV21-1 and TRBJ2-7; the table's D call TRBD2 went unverified against the DNA. TRBV21-1 is listed as a pseudogene. The CDR3 runs 13 residues. CDR3 bases: TGTGCCAGCAGCAATCGGTCAACCTACGAGCAGTACTTC. Translating gives CASSNRSTYEQYF.

The J gene is TRBJ2-5, the V gene TRBV5-6; 7 bases are a match to TRBD1. J lost 7 bases, V lost 4 bases, and 1 base had no gene match. The CDR3 totals 11 residues. CDR1 is SGHDT and CDR2 is YYEEEE in the germline V gene. As DNA, the CDR3 is TGTGCCAGCAGCAGACAGGGGACCCAGTACTTC. Amino acid sequence: CASSRQGTQYF. Full variable domain (missing parts from reference TRBV5-6 and TRBJ2-5): DAGVTQSPTHLIKTRGQQVTLRCSPKSGHDTVSWYQQALGQGPQFIFQYYEEEERQRGNFPDRFSGHQFPNYSSELNVNALLLGDSALYLCASSRQGTQYFGPGTRLLVL.

The rearrangement links TRBV10-2 to TRBJ1-2; D call uncertain. The germline V and J ends were trimmed by 7 bases and 4 bases, with 16 bases remaining between them. The CDR3 is 14 amino acids. In germline, CDR1 is WSHSY, CDR2 SAAADI. CDR3 bases: TGCGCCAGCACAAAGGACGGCCGAGCCTATGGCTACACCTTC. It specifies CASTKDGRAYGYTF.

The chain recombines TRBV29-1 with TRBJ1-4; TRBD1 agrees at 8 bases. The V segment lost 7 bases and the J segment 2 bases; nucleotides outside the gene matches: 3. The germline V gene encodes CDR1 SQVTM and CDR2 ANQGSEA. This CDR3 has 13 residues. As DNA, the CDR3 is TGCAGCGCCCAGGGGGCGACTAATGAAAAACTGTTTTTT. It translates to CSAQGATNEKLFF.